The 21 T cell receptor beta chains below all came from one sample that was sequenced in a study of T cells in Graves' hyperthyroidism and ophthalmopathy. It was RNA transcripts that yielded the amplified TCR beta CDR3 regions. HTBI primers were employed in a first-round RT-PCR of the TCR CDR3. TCRdb called the multiplex PCR reads again in MiXCR, with one record for every CDR3 protein. The data hold 600,000 to 650,000 distinct CDR3 sequences, with 15% to 20% observed a single time. What was sequenced was blood. These receptor sequences come from a woman in her thirties with Graves' hyperthyroidism.

This clonotype showed up many times. The V and J genes are TRBV6-1 and TRBJ2-5; the D gene is possibly TRBD1 (5 bases). Germline values: CDR1 MNHNS, CDR2 SASEGT. CDR3 size: 17 residues. V was pared by 6 bases and J by 0 bases, with 20 bases between. CDR3 protein: CASSPPPQGYNQETQYF. In DNA form, the CDR3 reads TGTGCCAGCAGCCCCCCCCCGCAGGGATACAACCAAGAGACCCAGTACTTC.

In this sample, this clonotype turned up many times. J is TRBJ2-1 and V is TRBV7-8; 10 bases are a match to TRBD2. V was clipped by 3 bases and J by 3 bases; unmatched bases: 5. The length of the CDR3 is 16 residues. The germline V gene has CDR1 SGHVS and CDR2 FQNEAQ. CDR3 sequence (DNA): TGTGCCAGCAGCTTCCTAGCGGGAGAGTACTACAATGAGCAGTTCTTC. This sequence encodes CASSFLAGEYYNEQFF.

The table lists this clonotype with a few counts. V is TRBV7-2 and J is TRBJ2-2; no clear D. The CDR3 has 14 amino acids. V shed 6 bases and J shed 7 bases, with 15 bases lying between them. Germline V gives CDR1 SGHTA, CDR2 FQGNSA. In DNA, the CDR3 is TGTGCCAGCAGTACCCAGAAGCGTTTCGGGGAGCTGTTTTTT. Translating gives CASSTQKRFGELFF.

This clonotype has at least ten counts. The gene calls are TRBV12-3 or TRBV12-4 and TRBJ2-1; 11 nucleotides align to TRBD1. With V trimmed by 4 bases and J by 8 bases, 7 bases remained unmatched. The CDR3 runs to 15 residues. The CDR3 here is CASSSSGQGADEQFF. CDR3 coding DNA: TGTGCCAGCAGTTCCTCCGGACAGGGGGCGGATGAGCAGTTCTTC.

The CDR3 DNA follows: TGTGCCAGCAGTTTAAGGGCAGGGAGCACAGATACGCAGTATTTT. Translation gives CASSLRAGSTDTQYF. V is TRBV27 and J is TRBJ2-3, with TRBD1 as a possible D gene (5 bases). The germline CDR1 and CDR2 sequences are MNHEY and SMNVEV (reference sequence). The CDR3 loop spans 15 amino acids. Trimming pared 2 bases from V and 0 bases from J, leaving 9 bases between.

The V gene is TRBV3-1, the J gene TRBJ2-5, with 9 positions matching TRBD1. Per germline, CDR1 LGHDT and CDR2 YNNKEL (reference sequence). After removal of 1 base from V and 3 bases from J, the junction contained 6 bases not matched to a gene. The CDR3 covers 16 residues. In nucleotides, the CDR3 is TGTGCCAGCAGCCAAGGCCAGCGGGACAGGGAAGAGACCCAGTACTTC. Amino acids: CASSQGQRDREETQYF.

This clonotype was seen ten or more times. The rearrangement links TRBV12-3 or TRBV12-4 to TRBJ2-7; the D gene is possibly TRBD1 (6 bases). There are 22 residues in the CDR3. Deletions cut 3 bases from V and 7 bases from J, with 40 bases between. CDR3 in amino acids: CASSFYGLGPKRPGQPAGEQYF. In DNA, the CDR3 is TGTGCCAGCAGTTTTTATGGGCTCGGGCCGAAACGACCGGGACAACCGGCAGGTGAGCAGTACTTC.

This clonotype turned up a few times. The chain joins TRBV2 to TRBJ2-7; the match to TRBD2 covers 14 bases. The V gene end was trimmed by 2 bases and the J gene end by 3 bases; junction bases not matched to a gene: 6. This CDR3 has 17 residues. The germline V gene encodes CDR1 SNHLY and CDR2 FYNNEI. The CDR3 DNA sequence: TGTGCCAGCAGTGAATATGGACTAGCGGGAGGAAACTACGAGCAGTACTTC. As protein: CASSEYGLAGGNYEQYF. The whole variable domain, filled in from reference TRBV2 and TRBJ2-7, reads EPEVTQTPSHQVTQMGQEVILRCVPISNHLYFYWYRQILGQKVEFLVSFYNNEISEKSEIFDDQFSVERPDGSNFTLKIRSTKLEDSAMYFCASSEYGLAGGNYEQYFGPGTRLTVT.

The genes are TRBV7-2 and TRBJ2-5; 9 bases line up with TRBD2. The V segment lost 5 bases and the J segment 0 bases; nucleotides outside the gene matches: 10. Looked up from germline, CDR1 is SGHTA and CDR2 is FQGNSA. This CDR3 is 17 amino acids long. Here the CDR3 reads CASSRDLSGSHQETQYF. The CDR3 DNA sequence: TGTGCCAGCAGCCGAGACCTTAGCGGGAGCCACCAAGAGACCCAGTACTTC.

This chain uses TRBV19 with TRBJ2-1, with 10 bases lining up with TRBD2. V lost 7 bases, J lost 7 bases, and 10 bases stayed unmatched. CDR1 LNHDA and CDR2 SQIVND come from the germline V gene (reference sequence). The CDR3 loop spans 15 amino acids. The CDR3 nucleotides read TGTGCCAGTAACCGAGCGGGAGGGAGGTGGAATGAGCAGTTCTTC. Protein: CASNRAGGRWNEQFF.

Ten or more counts support this clonotype. The chain has TRBV7-2 and TRBJ2-5; unclear D gene. V shed 7 bases and J shed 0 bases, with 15 bases lying between them. Germline V gene lookup returns CDR1 SGHTA and CDR2 FQGNSA. The CDR3 totals 15 residues. For the CDR3, the DNA is TGTGCCAGCACCTCCCCCCGCGGAGACCAAGAGACCCAGTACTTC. Its translation is CASTSPRGDQETQYF.

This sequence joins TRBV9 and TRBJ2-2, with 7 bases lining up with TRBD1. The germline V gene encodes CDR1 SGDLS and CDR2 YYNGEE. This CDR3 contains 16 residues. The ends lost 0 bases at V and 1 base at J; junction bases unmatched: 3. The CDR3 spells CASSVETGKNTGELFF. In DNA, the CDR3 is TGTGCCAGCAGCGTAGAGACAGGGAAGAACACCGGGGAGCTGTTTTTT. Full variable domain (remainder filled in from reference TRBV9 and TRBJ2-2): DSGVTQTPKHLITATGQRVTLRCSPRSGDLSVYWYQQSLDQGLQFLIQYYNGEERAKGNILERFSAQQFPDLHSELNLSSLELGDSALYFCASSVETGKNTGELFFGEGSRLTVL.

The sample holds many counts of this clonotype. This chain uses TRBV6-1 with TRBJ2-2; D ambiguous. V was cut by 5 bases and J by 5 bases, with 15 bases left in between. The CDR3 covers 15 residues. Germline V gene data show CDR1 as MNHNS and CDR2 as SASEGT. CDR3 nucleotides: TGTGCCAGCAGTCCTTTTAGTCGTGAGACCGGGGAGCTGTTTTTT. As protein: CASSPFSRETGELFF.

This clonotype showed up many times. V and J are TRBV10-3 and TRBJ2-7; D might be TRBD1 (5 bases). The germline V gene has CDR1 ENHRY and CDR2 SYGVKD. Trimming shortened V by 2 bases and J by 4 bases, and 12 bases separated the two germline ends. The CDR3 runs 14 residues. CDR3 nucleotide sequence: TGTGCCATCAGTGAGGACGCAGGGTATTACGAGCAGTACTTC. Translating it yields CAISEDAGYYEQYF.

This clonotype showed up just a few times. The chain employs TRBV12-3 or TRBV12-4 and TRBJ2-2; D not resolved. The CDR3 is 11 amino acids. The V and J ends lost 8 bases and 7 bases respectively, with 8 bases between them. The CDR3 region is CASVRSGELFF. CDR3 DNA: TGTGCCAGCGTGCGGAGCGGGGAGCTGTTTTTT.

V and J are TRBV12-3 or TRBV12-4 and TRBJ1-1; unclear D gene. V was pared by 7 bases and J by 8 bases, with 14 bases between. The CDR3 covers 12 residues. Here the CDR3 DNA reads TGTGCCAGCACCCTTAGTGTAGGGGAAGCTTTCTTT. This encodes CASTLSVGEAFF.

This clonotype was seen ten or more times. This chain uses TRBV18 with TRBJ2-5; D perhaps matches TRBD2 (5 bases). The germline V gene encodes CDR1 KGHSH and CDR2 LQKENI. This CDR3 region has 14 residues. Trimming took 6 bases from V and 1 from J, leaving 12 bases between them. As DNA, the CDR3 is TGTGCCAGCTCGCCTTTAGCGACCCAAGAGACCCAGTACTTC. Protein: CASSPLATQETQYF.

This clonotype was counted at least ten times. J is TRBJ1-1 and V is TRBV12-3 or TRBV12-4; TRBD1 might be the D (5 bases). The germline V and J ends were trimmed by 1 base and 7 bases, with 10 bases remaining between them. This CDR3 region has 13 residues. CDR3 coding DNA: TGTGCCAGCAGTTTAGAGTGGGGCGGTGAAGCTTTCTTT. Protein sequence: CASSLEWGGEAFF.

This clonotype occurred many times. The V call is TRBV7-2, the J call TRBJ1-1; 8 nucleotides agree with TRBD1. The CDR3 is 15 amino acids. V gave up 7 bases and J gave up 0 bases; unmatched junction bases: 7. The germline gives CDR1 SGHTA, CDR2 FQGNSA. CDR3 DNA: TGTGCCAGCACCTCAGGGGGCAGCTTGAACACTGAAGCTTTCTTT. Its protein product is CASTSGGSLNTEAFF.

This clonotype has just a few counts. This chain joins TRBV4-1 and TRBJ2-7, with 8 bases identical to TRBD1. The length of the CDR3 is 14 residues. The V gene's germline CDR1 is MGHRA and CDR2 YSYEKL. Trimming at V came to 4 bases and at J to 4 bases, leaving 6 bases not matched to a gene. The CDR3 protein is CASSRTGTEYEQYF. The DNA of the CDR3 is TGCGCCAGCAGCCGGACAGGGACAGAATACGAGCAGTACTTC.

This clonotype was seen repeatedly, ten times or more. The chain combines TRBV28 with TRBJ2-1; 7 bases agree with TRBD2. The germline V gene encodes CDR1 MDHEN and CDR2 SYDVKM. The CDR3 totals 16 residues. With 2 bases clipped from V and 3 bases from J, the junction kept 7 bases outside the gene matches. This CDR3 reads CASSLISSGDYNEQFF. The CDR3 nucleotides are TGTGCCAGCAGTTTAATTTCTAGCGGCGACTACAATGAGCAGTTCTTC.